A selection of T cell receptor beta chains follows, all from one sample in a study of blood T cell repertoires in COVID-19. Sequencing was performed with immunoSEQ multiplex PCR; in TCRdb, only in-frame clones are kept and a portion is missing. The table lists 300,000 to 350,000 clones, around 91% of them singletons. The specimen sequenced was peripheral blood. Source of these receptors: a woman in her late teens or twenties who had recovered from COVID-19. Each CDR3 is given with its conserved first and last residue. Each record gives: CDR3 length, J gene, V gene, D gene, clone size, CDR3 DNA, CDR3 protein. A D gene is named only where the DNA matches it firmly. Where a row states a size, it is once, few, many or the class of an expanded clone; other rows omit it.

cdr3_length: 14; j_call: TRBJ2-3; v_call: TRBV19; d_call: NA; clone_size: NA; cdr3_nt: TGTGCCAGTAATCCTAGCACCCTAAGAGATACGCAGTATTTT; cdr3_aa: CASNPSTLRDTQYF
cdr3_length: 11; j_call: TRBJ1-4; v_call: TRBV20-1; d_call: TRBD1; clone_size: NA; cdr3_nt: TGCAGTGCACACAGGGGTGAAAAACTGTTTTTT; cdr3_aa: CSAHRGEKLFF
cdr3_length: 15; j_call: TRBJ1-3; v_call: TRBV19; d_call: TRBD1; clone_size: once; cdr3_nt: TGTGCCAGTAGTTGGGGACAGTTTTTTGGAAACACCATATATTTT; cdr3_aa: CASSWGQFFGNTIYF
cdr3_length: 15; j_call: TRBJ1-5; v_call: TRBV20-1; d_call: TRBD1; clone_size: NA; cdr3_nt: TGCAGTGCGAGTAGGACAGGGGGAGGCAATCAGCCCCAGCATTTT; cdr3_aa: CSASRTGGGNQPQHF
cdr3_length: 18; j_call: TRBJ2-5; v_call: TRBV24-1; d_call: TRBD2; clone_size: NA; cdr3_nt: TGTGCCACCAGTGATTTCTCAGCGGGAGGGGATCCTAAAGAGACCCAGTACTTC; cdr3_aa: CATSDFSAGGDPKETQYF
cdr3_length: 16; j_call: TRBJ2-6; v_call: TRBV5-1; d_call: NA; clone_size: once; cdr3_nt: TGCGCCAGCAGCATACAGGAGTTGGCTGGGGCCAACGTCCTGACTTTC; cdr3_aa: CASSIQELAGANVLTF
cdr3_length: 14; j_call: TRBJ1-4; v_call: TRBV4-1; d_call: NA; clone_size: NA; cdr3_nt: TGCGCCAGCAGCCCAGGTGAACTTTATGAAAAACTGTTTTTT; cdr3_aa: CASSPGELYEKLFF
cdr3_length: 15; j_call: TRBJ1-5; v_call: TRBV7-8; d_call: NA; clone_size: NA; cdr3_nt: TGTGCCAGCAGCCCGAGGTGGGGAGGGTATCAGCCCCAGCATTTT; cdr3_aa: CASSPRWGGYQPQHF
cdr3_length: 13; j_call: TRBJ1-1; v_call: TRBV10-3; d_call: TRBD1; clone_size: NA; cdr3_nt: TGTGCCATCAGTGCCCAGACAGGGGGGGCGGCTTTCTTT; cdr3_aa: CAISAQTGGAAFF
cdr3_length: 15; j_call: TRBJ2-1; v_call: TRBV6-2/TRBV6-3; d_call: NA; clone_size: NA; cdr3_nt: TGTGCCAGCAGCCTCCGGGGGGCGCCCTACAATGAGCAGTTCTTC; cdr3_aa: CASSLRGAPYNEQFF
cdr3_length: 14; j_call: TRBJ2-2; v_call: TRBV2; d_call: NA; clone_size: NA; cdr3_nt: TGTGCCAGCCGCCGGGTAGCGGCTCCCGGGGAGCTGTTTTTT; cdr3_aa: CASRRVAAPGELFF
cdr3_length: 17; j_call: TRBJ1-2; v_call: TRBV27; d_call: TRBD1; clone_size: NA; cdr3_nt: TGTGCCAGCAGTTTAATCGGACAGGGGGCCGGAAGCTATGGCTACACCTTC; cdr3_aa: CASSLIGQGAGSYGYTF
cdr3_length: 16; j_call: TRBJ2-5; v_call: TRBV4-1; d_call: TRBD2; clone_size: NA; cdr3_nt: TGCGCCAGCAGCCAAGGACTAGCGGGATTCCAAGAGACCCAGTACTTC; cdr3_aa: CASSQGLAGFQETQYF
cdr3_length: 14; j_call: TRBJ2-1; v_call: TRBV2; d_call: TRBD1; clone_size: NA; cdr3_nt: TGTGCCAGCAGTGAACAGGGGGCGAGAGATGAGCAGTTCTTC; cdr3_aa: CASSEQGARDEQFF
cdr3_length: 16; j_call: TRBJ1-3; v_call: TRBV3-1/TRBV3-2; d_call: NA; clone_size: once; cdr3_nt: TGTGCCAGCAGCCCGATGGGGGGGGCGCTTGGAAACACCATATATTTT; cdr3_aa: CASSPMGGALGNTIYF
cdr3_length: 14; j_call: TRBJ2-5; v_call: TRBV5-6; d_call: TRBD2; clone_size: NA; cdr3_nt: TGTGCCAGCAGCTCCCTGGGACTACAAGAGACCCAGTACTTC; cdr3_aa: CASSSLGLQETQYF
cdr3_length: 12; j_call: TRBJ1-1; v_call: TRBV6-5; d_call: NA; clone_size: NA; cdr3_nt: TGTGCCAGTTGGACAGAGGGCACTGAAGCTTTCTTT; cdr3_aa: CASWTEGTEAFF
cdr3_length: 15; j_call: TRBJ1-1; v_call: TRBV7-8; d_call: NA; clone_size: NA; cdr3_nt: TGTGCCAGCAGCCACCTGAGACTAAACACGGGGTTGGCTTTCTTT; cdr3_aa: CASSHLRLNTGLAFF
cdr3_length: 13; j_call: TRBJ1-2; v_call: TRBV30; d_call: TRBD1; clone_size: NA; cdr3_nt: TGTGCCTGGAGTGGTGCAGGGGGCTATGGCTACACCTTC; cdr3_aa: CAWSGAGGYGYTF
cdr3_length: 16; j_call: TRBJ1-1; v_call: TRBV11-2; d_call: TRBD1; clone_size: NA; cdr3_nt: TGTGCCAGCAGCTTAGTTAGCCAGGGGGCTTGGCCTGAAGCTTTCTTT; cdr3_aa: CASSLVSQGAWPEAFF
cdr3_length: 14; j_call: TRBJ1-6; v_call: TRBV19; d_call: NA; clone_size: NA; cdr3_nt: TGTGCCAGTAACGATCTACGATATAATTCACCCCTCCACTTT; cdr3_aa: CASNDLRYNSPLHF
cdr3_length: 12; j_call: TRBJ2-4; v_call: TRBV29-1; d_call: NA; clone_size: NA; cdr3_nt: TGCAGCTCATTGTCTGGGGGGAACATTCAGTACTTC; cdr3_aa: CSSLSGGNIQYF
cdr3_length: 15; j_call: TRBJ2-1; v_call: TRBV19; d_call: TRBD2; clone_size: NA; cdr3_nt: TGTGCCACCCGAATTAGCGGGAGGGCCTACAATGAGCAGTTCTTC; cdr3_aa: CATRISGRAYNEQFF
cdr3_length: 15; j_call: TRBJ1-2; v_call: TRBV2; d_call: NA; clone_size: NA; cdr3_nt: TGTGCCAGCAGTGAAGCCGAGAAAACTAACTATGGCTACACCTTC; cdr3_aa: CASSEAEKTNYGYTF
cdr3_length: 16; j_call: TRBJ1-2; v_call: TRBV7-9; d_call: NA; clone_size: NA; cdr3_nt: TGTGCCAGCAACCAACCCGGGTCAGGGAAAGACTATGGCTACACCTTC; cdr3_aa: CASNQPGSGKDYGYTF
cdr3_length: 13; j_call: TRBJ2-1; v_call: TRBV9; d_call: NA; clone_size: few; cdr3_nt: TGTGCCAGCAGCCCAGGGACTTTAAGTCGGCAGTTCTTC; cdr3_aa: CASSPGTLSRQFF
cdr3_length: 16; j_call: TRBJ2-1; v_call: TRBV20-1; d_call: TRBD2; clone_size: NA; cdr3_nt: TGCAGTGCTAGTAGCGCGGGACTAGCGTCCTACAATGAGCAGTTCTTC; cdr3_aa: CSASSAGLASYNEQFF
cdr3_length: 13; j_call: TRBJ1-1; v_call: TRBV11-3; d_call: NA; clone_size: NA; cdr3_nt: TGTGCCAGCAGCTTCCCCCCGGGGTGGAGAGCTTTCTTT; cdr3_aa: CASSFPPGWRAFF
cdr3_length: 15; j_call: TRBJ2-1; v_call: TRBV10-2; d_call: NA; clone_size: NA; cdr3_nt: TGCGCCAGCAGTGGCAGGAGACTGGGTACAGGGGAGCAGTTCTTC; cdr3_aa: CASSGRRLGTGEQFF
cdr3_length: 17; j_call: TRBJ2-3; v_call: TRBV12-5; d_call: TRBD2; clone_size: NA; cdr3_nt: TGTGCTAGTGGTTTGGACCTTAGCGGGAGGCCCCCCGTAGTGCAGTATTTT; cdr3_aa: CASGLDLSGRPPVVQYF
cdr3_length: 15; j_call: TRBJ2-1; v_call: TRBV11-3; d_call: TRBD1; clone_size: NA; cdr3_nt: TGTGCCAGCAGCTTAATCCGACCAGGGGGCAATGAGCAGTTCTTC; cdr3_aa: CASSLIRPGGNEQFF
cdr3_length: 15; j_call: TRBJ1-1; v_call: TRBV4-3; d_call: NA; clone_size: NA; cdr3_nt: TGCGCCAGCAGCCAAGATGGCCGGGGAGGTGGTGAAGCTTTCTTT; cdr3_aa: CASSQDGRGGGEAFF
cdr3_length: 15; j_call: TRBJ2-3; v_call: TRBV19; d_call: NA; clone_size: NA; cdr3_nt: TGTGCCAGTAGTATAGGGCAGGGGAAGGTGGATACGCAGTATTTT; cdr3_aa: CASSIGQGKVDTQYF
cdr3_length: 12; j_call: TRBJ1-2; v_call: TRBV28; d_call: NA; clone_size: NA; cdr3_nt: TGTGCCAGCAGTTTGCCCCAACAGGGAAACACCTTC; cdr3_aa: CASSLPQQGNTF
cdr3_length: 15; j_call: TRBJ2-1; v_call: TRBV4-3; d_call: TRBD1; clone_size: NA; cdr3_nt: TGCGCCAGCAGCCAAGCGTGGGACAGGGTTGGTGAGCAGTTCTTC; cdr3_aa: CASSQAWDRVGEQFF
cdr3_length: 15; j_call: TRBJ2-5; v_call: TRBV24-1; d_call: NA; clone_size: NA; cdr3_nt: TGTGCCACCAGTGATTTGGGGGAAGGGGCAGAGACCCAGTACTTC; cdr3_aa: CATSDLGEGAETQYF
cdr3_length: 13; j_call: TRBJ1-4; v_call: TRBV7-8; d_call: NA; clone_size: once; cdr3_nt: TGTGCCAGCAGCTTGTACAGAGATGAAAAACTGTTTTTT; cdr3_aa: CASSLYRDEKLFF
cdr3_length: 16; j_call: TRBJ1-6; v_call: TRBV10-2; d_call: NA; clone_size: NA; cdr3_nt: TGCGCCAGCAGTTTTGGAGGGAGCTCCTATAATTCACCCCTCCACTTT; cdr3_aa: CASSFGGSSYNSPLHF
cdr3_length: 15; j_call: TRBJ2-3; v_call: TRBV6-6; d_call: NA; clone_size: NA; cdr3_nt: TGTGCCAGCAGCTGGCGGCAGACTAGCACAGATACGCAGTATTTT; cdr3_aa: CASSWRQTSTDTQYF
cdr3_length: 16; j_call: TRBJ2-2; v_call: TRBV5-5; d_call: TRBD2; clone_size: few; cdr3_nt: TGTGCCAGCAGTCTTAGACTAGCGGGAGCTACCGGGGAGCTGTTTTTT; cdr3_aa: CASSLRLAGATGELFF
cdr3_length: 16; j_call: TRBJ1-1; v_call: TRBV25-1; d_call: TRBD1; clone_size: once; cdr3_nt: TGTGCCAGCACCAGGGCTGGAGCAGGGGGACCCCATGAAGCTTTCTTT; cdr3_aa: CASTRAGAGGPHEAFF
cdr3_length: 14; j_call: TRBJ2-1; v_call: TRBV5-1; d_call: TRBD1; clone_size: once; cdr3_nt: TGCGCCAGCAGCTTGAGGGGGCTTGGTAATGAGCAGTTCTTC; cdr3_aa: CASSLRGLGNEQFF
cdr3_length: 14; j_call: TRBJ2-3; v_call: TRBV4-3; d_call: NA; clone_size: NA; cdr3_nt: TGCGCCAGCAGCCAAGGGTTCGGGAGAGATACGCAGTATTTT; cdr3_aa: CASSQGFGRDTQYF
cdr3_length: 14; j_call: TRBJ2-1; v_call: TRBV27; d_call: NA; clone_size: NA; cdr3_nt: TGTGCCAGCAGTTTATTTGGTAGGGGAAATGAGCAGTTCTTC; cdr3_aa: CASSLFGRGNEQFF
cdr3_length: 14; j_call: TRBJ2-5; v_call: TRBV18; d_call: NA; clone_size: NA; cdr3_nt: TGTGCCAGCTCTCAATCCGCGGGACAAGAGACCCAGTACTTC; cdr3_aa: CASSQSAGQETQYF
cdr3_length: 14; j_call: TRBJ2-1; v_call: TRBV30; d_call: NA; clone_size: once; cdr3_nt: TGTGCCTGGAGTGGGACTCGCTACTACAATGAGCAGTTCTTC; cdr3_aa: CAWSGTRYYNEQFF
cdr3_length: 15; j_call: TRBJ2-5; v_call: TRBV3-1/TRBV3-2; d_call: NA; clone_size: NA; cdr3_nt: TGTGCCAGCAGCCAAGATCATGCCGGGACTGGGACCCAGTACTTC; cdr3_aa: CASSQDHAGTGTQYF
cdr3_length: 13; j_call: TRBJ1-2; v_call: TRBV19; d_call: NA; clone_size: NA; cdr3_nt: TGTGCCAGTAGTATTGGCGGAGCCTATGGCTACACCTTC; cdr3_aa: CASSIGGAYGYTF
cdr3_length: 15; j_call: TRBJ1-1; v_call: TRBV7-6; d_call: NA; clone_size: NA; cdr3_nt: TGTGCCAGCAGCCTCGGCAGGGGTGGGCACACTGAAGCTTTCTTT; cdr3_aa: CASSLGRGGHTEAFF
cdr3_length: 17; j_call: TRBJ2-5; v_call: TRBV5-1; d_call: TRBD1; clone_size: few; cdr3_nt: TGCGCCAGCAGCTTGCGGACAGGACCTGGTAGGCAAGAGACCCAGTACTTC; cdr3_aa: CASSLRTGPGRQETQYF
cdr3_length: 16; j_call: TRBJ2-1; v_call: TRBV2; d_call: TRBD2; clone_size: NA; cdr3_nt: TGTGCCAGCATCGGGGGACTAGCGGGAAGGGTCGGCGTGCAGTTCTTC; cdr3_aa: CASIGGLAGRVGVQFF
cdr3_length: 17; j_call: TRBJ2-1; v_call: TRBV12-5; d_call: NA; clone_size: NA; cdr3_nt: TGTGCTAGTGGTTTGATCCCTTTTTCCCGCTCCTACAATGAGCAGTTCTTC; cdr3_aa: CASGLIPFSRSYNEQFF
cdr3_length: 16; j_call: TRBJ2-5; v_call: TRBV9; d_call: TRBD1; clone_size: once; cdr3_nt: TGTGCCAGCAGCGTAGGGTGGGACAGGGTGATAGAGACCCAGTACTTC; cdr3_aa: CASSVGWDRVIETQYF
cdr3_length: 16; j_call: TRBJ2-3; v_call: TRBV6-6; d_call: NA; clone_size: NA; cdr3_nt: TGTGCCAGCAGTCTTTCGACGGGAGCTAGCACAGATACGCAGTATTTT; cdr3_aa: CASSLSTGASTDTQYF
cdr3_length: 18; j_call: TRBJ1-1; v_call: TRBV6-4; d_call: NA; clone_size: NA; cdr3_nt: TGTGCCAGCAGCCCCGCGGCGGGTCGGGGGGTAGTGGTCACTGAAGCTTTCTTT; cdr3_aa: CASSPAAGRGVVVTEAFF
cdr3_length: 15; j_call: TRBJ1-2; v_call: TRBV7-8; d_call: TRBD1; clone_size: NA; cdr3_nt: TGTGCCAGCAGCCGAGGCCTGGACAGGGTCTATGGCTACACCTTC; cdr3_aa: CASSRGLDRVYGYTF
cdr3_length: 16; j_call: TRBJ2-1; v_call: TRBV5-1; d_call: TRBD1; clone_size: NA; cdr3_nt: TGCGCCAGCAGCTTAACGGGACAGGGGGTTTACAATGAGCAGTTCTTC; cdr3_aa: CASSLTGQGVYNEQFF
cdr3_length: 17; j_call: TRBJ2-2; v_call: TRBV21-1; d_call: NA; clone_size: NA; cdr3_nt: TGTGCCAGCAGCAAACGAGGACAGGTCCAGAACACCGGGGAGCTGTTTTTT; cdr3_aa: CASSKRGQVQNTGELFF